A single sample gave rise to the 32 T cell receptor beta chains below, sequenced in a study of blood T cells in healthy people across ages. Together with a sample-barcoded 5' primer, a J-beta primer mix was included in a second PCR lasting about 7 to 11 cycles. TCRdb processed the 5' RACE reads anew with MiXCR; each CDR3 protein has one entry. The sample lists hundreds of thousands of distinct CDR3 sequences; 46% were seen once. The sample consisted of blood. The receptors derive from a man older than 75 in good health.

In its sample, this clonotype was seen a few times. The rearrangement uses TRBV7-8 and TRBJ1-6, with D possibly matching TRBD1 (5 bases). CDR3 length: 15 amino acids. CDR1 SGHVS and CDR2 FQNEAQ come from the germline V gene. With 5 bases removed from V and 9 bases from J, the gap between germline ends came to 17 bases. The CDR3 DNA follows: TGTGCCAGCAGCCTTTTGGGACCTCCAGGTTCACCCCTCCACTTT. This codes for CASSLLGPPGSPLHF.

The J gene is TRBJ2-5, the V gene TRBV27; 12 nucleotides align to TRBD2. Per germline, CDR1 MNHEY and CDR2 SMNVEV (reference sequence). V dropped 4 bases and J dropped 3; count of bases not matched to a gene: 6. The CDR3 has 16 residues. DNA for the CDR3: TGTGCCAGCAGTTACTCCCTAGCGGGGGGGGAAGAGACCCAGTACTTC. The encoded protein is CASSYSLAGGEETQYF.

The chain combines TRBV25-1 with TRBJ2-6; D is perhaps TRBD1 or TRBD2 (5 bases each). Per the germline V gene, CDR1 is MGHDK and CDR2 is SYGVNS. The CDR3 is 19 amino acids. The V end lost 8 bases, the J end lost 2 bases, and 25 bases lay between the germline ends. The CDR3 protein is CASVQRTRALGTGANVLTF. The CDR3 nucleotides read TGTGCCAGCGTCCAGCGGACCAGGGCTTTAGGCACTGGGGCCAACGTCCTGACTTTC.

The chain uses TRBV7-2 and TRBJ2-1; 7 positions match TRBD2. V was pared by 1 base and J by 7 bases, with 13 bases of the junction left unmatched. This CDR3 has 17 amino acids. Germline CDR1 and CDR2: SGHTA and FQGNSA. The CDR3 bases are TGTGCCAGCAGCTTAGGACTAGCCCAGTATTTTAGGAATGAGCAGTTCTTC. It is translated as CASSLGLAQYFRNEQFF.

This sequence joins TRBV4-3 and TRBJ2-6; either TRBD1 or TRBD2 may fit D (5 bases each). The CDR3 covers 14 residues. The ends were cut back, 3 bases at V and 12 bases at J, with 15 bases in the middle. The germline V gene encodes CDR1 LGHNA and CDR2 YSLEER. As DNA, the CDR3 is TGCGCCAGCAGCCAGGATTCGGGGCCCACCGTCCTGACTTTC. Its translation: CASSQDSGPTVLTF.

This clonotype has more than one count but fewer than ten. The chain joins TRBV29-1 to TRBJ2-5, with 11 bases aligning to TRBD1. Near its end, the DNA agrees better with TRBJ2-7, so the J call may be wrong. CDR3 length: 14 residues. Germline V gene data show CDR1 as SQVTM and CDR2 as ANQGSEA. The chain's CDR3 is CSVEPGQGDYEQYF. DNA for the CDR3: TGCAGCGTTGAGCCGGGACAGGGGGACTACGAGCAGTACTTC.

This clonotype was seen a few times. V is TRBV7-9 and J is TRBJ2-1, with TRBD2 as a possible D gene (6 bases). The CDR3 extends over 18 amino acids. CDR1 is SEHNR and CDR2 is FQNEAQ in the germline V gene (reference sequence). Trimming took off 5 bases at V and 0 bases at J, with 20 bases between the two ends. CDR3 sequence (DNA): TGTGCCAGCAGCGAGGGACTGGCAGCACGAATCTCCTACAATGAGCAGTTCTTC. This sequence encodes CASSEGLAARISYNEQFF.

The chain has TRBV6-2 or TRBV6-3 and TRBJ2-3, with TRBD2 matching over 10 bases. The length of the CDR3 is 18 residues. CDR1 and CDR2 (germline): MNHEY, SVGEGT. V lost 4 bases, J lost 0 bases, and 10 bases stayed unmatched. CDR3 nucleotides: TGTGCCAGCAGTTCGACTAGCGGGCCCCTTGCTAGCACAGATACGCAGTATTTT. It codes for CASSSTSGPLASTDTQYF.

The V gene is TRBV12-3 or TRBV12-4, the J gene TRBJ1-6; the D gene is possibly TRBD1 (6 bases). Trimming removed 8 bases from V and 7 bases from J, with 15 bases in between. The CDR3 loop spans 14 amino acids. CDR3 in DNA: TGTGCCAGCGGCCCGGGACAACGAAATTCACCCCTCCACTTT. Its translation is CASGPGQRNSPLHF.

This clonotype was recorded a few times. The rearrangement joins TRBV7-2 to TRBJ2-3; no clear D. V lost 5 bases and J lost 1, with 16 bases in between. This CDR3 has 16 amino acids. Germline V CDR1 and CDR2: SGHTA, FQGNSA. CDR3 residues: CASSPTKASRTDTQYF. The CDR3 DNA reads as TGTGCCAGCAGCCCAACTAAGGCCTCCCGCACAGATACGCAGTATTTT.

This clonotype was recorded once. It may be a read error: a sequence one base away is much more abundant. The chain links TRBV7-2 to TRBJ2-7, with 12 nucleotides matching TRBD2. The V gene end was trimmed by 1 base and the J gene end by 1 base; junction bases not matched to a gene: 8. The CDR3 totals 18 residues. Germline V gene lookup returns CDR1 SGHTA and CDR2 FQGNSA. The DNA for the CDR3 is TGTGCCAGCAGCTTAGATATGCGGCTAGCGGGAGGGTCCTACGAGCAGTACTTC. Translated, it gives CASSLDMRLAGGSYEQYF.

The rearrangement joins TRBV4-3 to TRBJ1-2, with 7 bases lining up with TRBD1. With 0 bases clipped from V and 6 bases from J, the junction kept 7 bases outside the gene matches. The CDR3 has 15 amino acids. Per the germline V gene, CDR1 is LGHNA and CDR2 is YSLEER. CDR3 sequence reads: CASSQDLTGVDGYTF. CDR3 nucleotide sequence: TGCGCCAGCAGCCAAGATCTAACAGGGGTCGATGGCTACACCTTC.

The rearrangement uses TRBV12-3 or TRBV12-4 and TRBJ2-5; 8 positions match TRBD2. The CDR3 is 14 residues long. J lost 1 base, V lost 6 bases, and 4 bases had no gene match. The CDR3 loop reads CASSQRGSQETQYF. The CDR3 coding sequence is TGTGCCAGCAGCCAGCGGGGGAGCCAAGAGACCCAGTACTTC.

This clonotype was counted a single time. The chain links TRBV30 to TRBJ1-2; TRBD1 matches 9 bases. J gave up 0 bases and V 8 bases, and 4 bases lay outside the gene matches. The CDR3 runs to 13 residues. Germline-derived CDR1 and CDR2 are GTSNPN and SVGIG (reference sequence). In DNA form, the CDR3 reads TGTGCCGGACAGGGGCCCTCTAACTATGGCTACACCTTC. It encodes CAGQGPSNYGYTF.

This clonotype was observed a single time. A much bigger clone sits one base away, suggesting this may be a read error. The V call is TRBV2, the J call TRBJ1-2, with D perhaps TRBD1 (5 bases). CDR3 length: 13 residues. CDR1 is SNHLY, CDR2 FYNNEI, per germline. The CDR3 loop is CANSEFARGGYTF. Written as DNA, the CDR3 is TGTGCCAACAGTGAATTTGCAAGGGGTGGCTACACCTTC.

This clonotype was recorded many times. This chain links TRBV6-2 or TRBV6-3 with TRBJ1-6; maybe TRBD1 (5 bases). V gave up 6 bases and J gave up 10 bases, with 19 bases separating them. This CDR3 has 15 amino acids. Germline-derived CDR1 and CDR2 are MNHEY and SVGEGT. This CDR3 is CASRTAGSGSSPLHF. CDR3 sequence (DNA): TGTGCCAGCAGAACTGCAGGGTCGGGGTCATCACCCCTCCACTTT.

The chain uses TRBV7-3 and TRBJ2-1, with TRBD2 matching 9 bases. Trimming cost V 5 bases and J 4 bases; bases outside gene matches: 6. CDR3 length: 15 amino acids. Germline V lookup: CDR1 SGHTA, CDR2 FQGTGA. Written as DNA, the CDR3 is TGTGCCAGCAGCCTTGCTAGCGGGATGTACAATGAGCAGTTCTTC. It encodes CASSLASGMYNEQFF.

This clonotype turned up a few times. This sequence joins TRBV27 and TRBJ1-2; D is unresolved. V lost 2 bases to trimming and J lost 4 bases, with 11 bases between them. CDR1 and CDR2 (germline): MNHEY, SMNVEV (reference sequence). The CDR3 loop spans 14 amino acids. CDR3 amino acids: CASSLMGKAYGYTF. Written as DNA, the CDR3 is TGTGCCAGCAGTTTAATGGGGAAGGCCTATGGCTACACCTTC.

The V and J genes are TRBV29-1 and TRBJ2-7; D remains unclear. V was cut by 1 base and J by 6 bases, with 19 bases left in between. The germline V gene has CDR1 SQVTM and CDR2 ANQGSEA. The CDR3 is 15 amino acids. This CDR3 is CSVEGAVAYRGEQYF. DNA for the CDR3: TGCAGCGTTGAAGGGGCCGTCGCCTACCGTGGCGAGCAGTACTTC.

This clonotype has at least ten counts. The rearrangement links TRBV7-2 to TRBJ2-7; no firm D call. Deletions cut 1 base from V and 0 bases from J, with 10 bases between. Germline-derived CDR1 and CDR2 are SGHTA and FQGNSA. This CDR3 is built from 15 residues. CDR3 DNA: TGTGCCAGCAGCTTAGTCGTGGGAAGCTCCTACGAGCAGTACTTC. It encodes CASSLVVGSSYEQYF.

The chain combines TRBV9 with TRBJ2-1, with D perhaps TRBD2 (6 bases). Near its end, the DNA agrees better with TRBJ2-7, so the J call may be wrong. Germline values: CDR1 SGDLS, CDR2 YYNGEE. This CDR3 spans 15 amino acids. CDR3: CASSVAGSSYNEQYF. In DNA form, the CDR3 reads TGTGCCAGCAGCGTAGCCGGGAGCTCCTACAATGAGCAGTACTTC.

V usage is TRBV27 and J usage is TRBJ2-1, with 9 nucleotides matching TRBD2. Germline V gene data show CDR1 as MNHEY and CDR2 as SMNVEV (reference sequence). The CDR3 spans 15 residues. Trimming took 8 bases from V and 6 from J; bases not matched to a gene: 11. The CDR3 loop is CASHNGRGGSNEQFF. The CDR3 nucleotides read TGTGCCAGCCATAATGGGCGGGGGGGCAGCAATGAGCAGTTCTTC.

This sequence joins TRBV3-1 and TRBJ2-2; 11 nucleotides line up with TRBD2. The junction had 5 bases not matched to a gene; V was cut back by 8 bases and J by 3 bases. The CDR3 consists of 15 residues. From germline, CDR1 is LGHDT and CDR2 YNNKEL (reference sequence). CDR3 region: CASSRTSGYTGELFF. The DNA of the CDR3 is TGTGCCAGCTCCCGGACTAGCGGGTACACCGGGGAGCTGTTTTTT.

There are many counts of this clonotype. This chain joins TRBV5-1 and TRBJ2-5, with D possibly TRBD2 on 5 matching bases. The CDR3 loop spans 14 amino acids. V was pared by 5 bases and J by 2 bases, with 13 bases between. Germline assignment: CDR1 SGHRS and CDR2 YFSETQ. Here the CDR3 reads CASRKGGGQETQYF. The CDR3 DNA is TGCGCCAGCAGAAAAGGTGGAGGACAAGAGACCCAGTACTTC.

CDR3 amino acids: CASSYLQGEEQYF. The CDR3, as DNA: TGTGCCAGCAGTTACCTCCAGGGCGAAGAGCAGTACTTC. This chain links TRBV6-5 with TRBJ2-7, with a weak D call TRBD1 (5 bases). CDR1 MNHEY and CDR2 SVGAGI come from the germline V gene. The CDR3 is 13 residues long. V shed 2 bases and J shed 7 bases, with 12 bases lying between them.

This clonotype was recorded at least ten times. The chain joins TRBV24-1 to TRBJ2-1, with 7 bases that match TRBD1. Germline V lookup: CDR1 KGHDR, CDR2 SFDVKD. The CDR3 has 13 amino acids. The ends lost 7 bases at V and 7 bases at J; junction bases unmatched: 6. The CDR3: CATRRGQANEQFF. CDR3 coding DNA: TGTGCCACCAGAAGGGGGCAGGCGAATGAGCAGTTCTTC.

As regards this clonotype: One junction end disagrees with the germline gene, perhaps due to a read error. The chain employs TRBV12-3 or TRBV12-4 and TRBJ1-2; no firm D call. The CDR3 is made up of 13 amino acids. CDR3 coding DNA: TGTACCAGCAGCTCCCTCTCCGGCTATGGCTACACCTTC. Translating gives CTSSSLSGYGYTF.

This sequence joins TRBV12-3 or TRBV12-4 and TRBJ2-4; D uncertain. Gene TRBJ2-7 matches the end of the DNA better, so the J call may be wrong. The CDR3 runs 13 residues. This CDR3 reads CASSTGRIYEQYF. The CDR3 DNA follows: TGTGCCAGCAGCACCGGACGGATCTACGAGCAGTACTTC.

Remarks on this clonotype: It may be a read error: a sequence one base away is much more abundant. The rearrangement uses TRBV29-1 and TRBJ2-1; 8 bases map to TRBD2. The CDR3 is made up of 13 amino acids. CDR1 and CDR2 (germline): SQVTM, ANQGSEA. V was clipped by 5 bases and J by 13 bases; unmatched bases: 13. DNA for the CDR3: TGCAGCGTTACCGGGACCGGGGGGGAGACCCAGTTCTTC. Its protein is CSVTGTGGETQFF.

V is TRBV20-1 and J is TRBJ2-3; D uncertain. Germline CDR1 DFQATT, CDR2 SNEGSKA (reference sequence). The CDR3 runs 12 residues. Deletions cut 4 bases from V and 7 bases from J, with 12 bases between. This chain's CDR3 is CSATPGANTQYF. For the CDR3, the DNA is TGCAGTGCTACCCCTGGAGCAAATACGCAGTATTTT.

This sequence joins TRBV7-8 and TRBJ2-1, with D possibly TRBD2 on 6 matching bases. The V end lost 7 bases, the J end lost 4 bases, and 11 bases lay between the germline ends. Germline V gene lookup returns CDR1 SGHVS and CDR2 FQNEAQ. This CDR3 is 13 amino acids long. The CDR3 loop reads CASNSGKYNEQFF. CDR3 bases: TGTGCCAGCAATAGCGGCAAATACAATGAGCAGTTCTTC.

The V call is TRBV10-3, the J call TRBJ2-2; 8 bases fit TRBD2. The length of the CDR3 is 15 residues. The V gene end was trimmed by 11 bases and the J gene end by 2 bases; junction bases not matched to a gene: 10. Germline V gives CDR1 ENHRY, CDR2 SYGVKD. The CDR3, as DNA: TGTGCCCCCGGGGGTGCGGGAGGAAACACCGGGGAGCTGTTTTTT. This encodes CAPGGAGGNTGELFF.